Included here is one TCR beta chain sequence, with context. Its antigen is as yet unknown. Random hexamers were used to reverse transcribe 0.5 to 1 ug of RNA. An immunoSEQ multiplex PCR amplified TCR beta CDR3 over 54 Vbeta and 13 Jbeta. TCRdb reanalysed the immunoSEQ multiplex PCR reads using MiXCR and keeps one entry per CDR3 protein. The sample has about 130,000 distinct CDR3 sequences; over 90% are singletons. FACS was used to enrich TEMRA cells, whereas the CD8+ and CD4+ T cells were obtained by negative isolation. This CDR3 is built from 13 residues. The trim removed 10 bases at V and 2 bases at J, leaving 3 bases unmatched. Germline V gives CDR1 ENHRY, CDR2 SYGVKD. The sample comes from a study of CD8 T cells in Susac syndrome. Across the study: The Susac syndrome patients were therapy-naive, on corticosteroids, or on intravenous immunoglobulin alone at blood draw.

The study's findings and limits: Within total CD8+ repertoires, 15 to 20 Susac-specific public clones were found, and within CD8+ TEMRA repertoires, five.

V gene TRBV10-3 combines with J gene TRBJ2-7; 12 nucleotides align to TRBD2. This TCR was sampled from a human donor with Susac syndrome. Input material: CD8+ T cells from PBMCs. The CDR3 protein is CATLAGGPYEQYF. The CDR3 nucleotides are TGTGCCACCCTAGCGGGAGGGCCCTACGAGCAGTACTTC.